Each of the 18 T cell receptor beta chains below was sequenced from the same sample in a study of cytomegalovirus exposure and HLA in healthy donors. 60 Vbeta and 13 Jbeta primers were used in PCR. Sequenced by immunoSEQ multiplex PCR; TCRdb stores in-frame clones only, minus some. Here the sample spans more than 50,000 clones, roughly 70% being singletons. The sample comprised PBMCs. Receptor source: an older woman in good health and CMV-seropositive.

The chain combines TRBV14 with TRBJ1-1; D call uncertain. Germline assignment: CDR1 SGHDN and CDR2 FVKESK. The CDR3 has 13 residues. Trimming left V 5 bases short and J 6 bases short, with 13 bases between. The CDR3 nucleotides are TGTGCCAGCAGCTTGCGGGGAGGACCTGAAGCTTTCTTT. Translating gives CASSLRGGPEAFF.

Written as DNA, the CDR3 is TGTGCCGATGCGGGGGGGACGACAGATACGCAGTATTTT. This encodes CADAGGTTDTQYF. The chain uses TRBV2 and TRBJ2-3; 9 bases align to TRBD2. Germline loops: CDR1 SNHLY, CDR2 FYNNEI. V trimming: 11 bases; J trimming: 3 bases; junction bases outside the gene matches: 6. The CDR3 is made up of 13 amino acids.

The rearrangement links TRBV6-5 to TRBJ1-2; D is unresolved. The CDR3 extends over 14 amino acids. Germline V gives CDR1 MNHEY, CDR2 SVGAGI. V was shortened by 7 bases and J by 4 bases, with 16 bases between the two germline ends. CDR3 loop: CASNSGSVVYGYTF. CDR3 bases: TGTGCCAGCAACTCGGGGTCGGTGGTCTATGGCTACACCTTC.

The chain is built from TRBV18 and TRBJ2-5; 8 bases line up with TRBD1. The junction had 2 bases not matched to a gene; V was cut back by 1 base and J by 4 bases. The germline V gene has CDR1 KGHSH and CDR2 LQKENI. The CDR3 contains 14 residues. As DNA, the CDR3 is TGTGCCAGCTCACCACGGACAGGGTCAGAGACCCAGTACTTC. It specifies CASSPRTGSETQYF.

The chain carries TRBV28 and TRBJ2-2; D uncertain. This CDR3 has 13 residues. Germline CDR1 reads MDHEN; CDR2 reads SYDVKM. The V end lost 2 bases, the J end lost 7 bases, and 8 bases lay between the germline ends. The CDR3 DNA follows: TGTGCCAGCAGTTTAGTCCATAGCGGGGAGCTGTTTTTT. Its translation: CASSLVHSGELFF.

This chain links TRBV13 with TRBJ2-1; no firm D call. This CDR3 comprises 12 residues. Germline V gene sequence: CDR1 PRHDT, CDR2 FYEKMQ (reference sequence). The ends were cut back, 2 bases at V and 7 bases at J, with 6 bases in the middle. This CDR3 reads CASSLLRNEQFF. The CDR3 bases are TGTGCCAGCAGCTTACTGAGGAATGAGCAGTTCTTC.

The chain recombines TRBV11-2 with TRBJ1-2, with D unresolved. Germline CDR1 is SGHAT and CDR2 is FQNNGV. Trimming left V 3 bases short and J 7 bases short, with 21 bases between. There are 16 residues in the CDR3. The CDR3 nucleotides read TGTGCCAGCAGCTTGTCCCTCGACCCCATAGAGGGTGGCTACACCTTC. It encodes CASSLSLDPIEGGYTF.

The CDR3 bases are TGCGCCAGCAGCTTAACGACAGGGGGTTTCTCTGGAAACACCATATATTTT. Its translation is CASSLTTGGFSGNTIYF. The chain links TRBV5-1 to TRBJ1-3; the match to TRBD1 covers 9 bases. CDR1 and CDR2 (germline): SGHRS, YFSETQ. V dropped 2 bases and J dropped 0; count of bases not matched to a gene: 6. The CDR3 totals 17 residues.

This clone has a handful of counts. CDR3 loop: CSVDSTGYNEQFF. Written as DNA, the CDR3 is TGCAGCGTTGACTCGACAGGGTACAATGAGCAGTTCTTC. This chain connects TRBV29-1 to TRBJ2-1; 7 bases align to TRBD1. The V segment lost 3 bases and the J segment 4 bases; nucleotides outside the gene matches: 3. The CDR3 consists of 13 residues. From germline, CDR1 is SQVTM and CDR2 ANQGSEA.

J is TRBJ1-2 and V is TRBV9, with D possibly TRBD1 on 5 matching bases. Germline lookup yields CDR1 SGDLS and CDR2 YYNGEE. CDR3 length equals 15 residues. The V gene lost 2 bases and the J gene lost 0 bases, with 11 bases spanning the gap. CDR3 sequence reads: CASSVGGTPNYGYTF. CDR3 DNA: TGTGCCAGCAGCGTTGGAGGGACCCCTAACTATGGCTACACCTTC.

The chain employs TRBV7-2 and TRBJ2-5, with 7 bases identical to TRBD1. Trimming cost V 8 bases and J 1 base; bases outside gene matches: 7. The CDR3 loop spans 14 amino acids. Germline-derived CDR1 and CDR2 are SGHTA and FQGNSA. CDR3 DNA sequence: TGTGCCAGCGGCCGACAGGGCTTCCAAGAGACCCAGTACTTC. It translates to CASGRQGFQETQYF. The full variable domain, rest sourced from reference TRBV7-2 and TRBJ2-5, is GAGVSQSPSNKVTEKGKDVELRCDPISGHTALYWYRQSLGQGLEFLIYFQGNSAPDKSGLPSDRFSAERTGGSVSTLTIQRTQQEDSAVYLCASGRQGFQETQYFGPGTRLLVL.

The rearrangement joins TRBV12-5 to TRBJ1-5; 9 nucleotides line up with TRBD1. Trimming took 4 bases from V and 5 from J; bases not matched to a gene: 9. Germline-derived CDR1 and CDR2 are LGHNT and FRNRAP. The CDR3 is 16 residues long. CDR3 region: CASGYGTGSMDQPQHF. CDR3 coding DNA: TGTGCTAGTGGTTATGGGACAGGGAGTATGGATCAGCCCCAGCATTTT.

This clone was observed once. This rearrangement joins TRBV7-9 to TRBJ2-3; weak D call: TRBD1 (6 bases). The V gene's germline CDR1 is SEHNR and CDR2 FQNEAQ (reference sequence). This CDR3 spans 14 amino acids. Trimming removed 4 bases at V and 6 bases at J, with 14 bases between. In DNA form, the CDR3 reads TGTGCCAGCAGCTCCCTCAGGGGTCCTGATACGCAGTATTTT. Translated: CASSSLRGPDTQYF.

CDR3 residues: CSVESSGTGLLWQFF. CDR3 DNA: TGCAGCGTTGAATCTTCCGGGACGGGACTTTTGTGGCAGTTCTTC. This chain links TRBV29-1 with TRBJ2-1; tentatively, D is TRBD2 (6 bases). CDR1 and CDR2 from the germline V gene are SQVTM and ANQGSEA. The ends were cut back, 2 bases at V and 12 bases at J, with 23 bases in the middle. This CDR3 contains 15 residues.

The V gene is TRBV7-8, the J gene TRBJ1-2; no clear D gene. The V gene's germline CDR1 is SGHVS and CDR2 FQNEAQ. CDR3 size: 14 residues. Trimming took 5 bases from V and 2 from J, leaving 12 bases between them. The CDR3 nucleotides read TGTGCCAGCAGCCCAGGTACCCGAAACTATGGCTACACCTTC. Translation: CASSPGTRNYGYTF.

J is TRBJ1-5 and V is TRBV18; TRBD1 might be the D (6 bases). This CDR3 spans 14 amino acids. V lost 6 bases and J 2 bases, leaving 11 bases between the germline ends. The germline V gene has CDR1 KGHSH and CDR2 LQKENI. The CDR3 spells CASSADSGNQPQHF. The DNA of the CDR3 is TGTGCCAGCTCGGCGGACAGCGGCAATCAGCCCCAGCATTTT.

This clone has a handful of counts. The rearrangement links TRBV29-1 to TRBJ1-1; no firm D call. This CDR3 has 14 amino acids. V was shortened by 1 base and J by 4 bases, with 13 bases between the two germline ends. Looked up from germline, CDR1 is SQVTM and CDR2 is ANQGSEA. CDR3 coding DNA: TGCAGCGTTGAAGTACGCGGCTCCTCCACTGAAGCTTTCTTT. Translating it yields CSVEVRGSSTEAFF. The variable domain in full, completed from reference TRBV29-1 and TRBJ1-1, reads SAVISQKPSRDICQRGTSLTIQCQVDSQVTMMFWYRQQPGQSLTLIATANQGSEATYESGFVIDKFPISRPNLTFSTLTVSNMSPEDSSIYLCSVEVRGSSTEAFFGQGTRLTVV.

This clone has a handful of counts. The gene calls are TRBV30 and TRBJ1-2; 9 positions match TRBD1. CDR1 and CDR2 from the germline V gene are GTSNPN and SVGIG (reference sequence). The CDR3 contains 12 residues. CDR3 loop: CAYRGPGYGYTF. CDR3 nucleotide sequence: TGTGCTTACAGGGGGCCAGGCTATGGCTACACCTTC.